This TCR beta chain comes out of a study of CD8 T cells in ankylosing spondylitis. To note about this clonotype: The antigen is not known.

Libraries for TCR beta were made by quantitative 5'-RACE with molecular barcodes. A single record per CDR3 protein comes from TCRdb applying MiXCR to the 5' RACE reads. There are under 300,000 distinct CDR3 sequences in the sample; about 11% occur only once, and 2% to 3% lies in the top ten. Study outcomes and limitations: Reportedly, disease-linked clones are significantly enriched in ankylosing spondylitis patients' matched synovial fluid. Among TCR beta sequences, a motif of 7 to 9 highly homologous variants appeared characteristic of ankylosing spondylitis blood.

Sequencing input: blood, either unsorted or a sorted T cell fraction (not recorded which). The receptor was derived from a male donor with ankylosing spondylitis or in good health (not recorded which).

The CDR3 loop is CASSLGGRQEQYF. The CDR3 DNA follows: TGTGCCAGCAGCTTAGGGGGGCGGCAAGAGCAGTACTTC. The chain joins TRBV7-9 to TRBJ2-7; maybe TRBD1 (6 bases). The CDR3 length is 13 residues. Deletions cut 1 base from V and 7 bases from J, with 11 bases between. CDR1 is SEHNR, CDR2 FQNEAQ, per germline (reference sequence).